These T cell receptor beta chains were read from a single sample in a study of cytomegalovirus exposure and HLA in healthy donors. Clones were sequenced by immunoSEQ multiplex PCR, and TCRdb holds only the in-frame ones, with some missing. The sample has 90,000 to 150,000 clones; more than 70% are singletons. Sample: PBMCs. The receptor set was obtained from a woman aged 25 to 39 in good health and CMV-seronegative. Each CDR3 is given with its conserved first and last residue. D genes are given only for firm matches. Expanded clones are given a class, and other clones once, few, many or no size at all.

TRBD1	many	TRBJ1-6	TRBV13	TGTGCCAGCAGAGACAGGGGAGGTTCACCCCTCCACTTT	CASRDRGGSPLHF
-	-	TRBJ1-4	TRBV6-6	TGTGCCAGCAGTTACGATGGGGCTTGGGAAAAACTGTTTTTT	CASSYDGAWEKLFF
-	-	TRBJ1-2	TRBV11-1	TGTGCCAGCAGCTTAGGCAGGGGCCTTGTTGGCTACACCTTC	CASSLGRGLVGYTF
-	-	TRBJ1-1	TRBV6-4	TGTGCCAGCAGTGAGCAGGTGAACACTGAAGCTTTCTTT	CASSEQVNTEAFF
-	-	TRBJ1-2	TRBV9	TGTGCCAGCAGCGTAGCGGGGGACCGGTTAGCTAACTATGGCTACACCTTC	CASSVAGDRLANYGYTF
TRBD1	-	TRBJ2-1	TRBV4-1	TGCGCCAGCAGCCAGCCTCGACAGGGAAGGCAGTTCTTC	CASSQPRQGRQFF
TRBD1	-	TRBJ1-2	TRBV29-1	TGCAGCGTTGACAGCAGGGGGGTAGACTATGGCTACACCTTC	CSVDSRGVDYGYTF
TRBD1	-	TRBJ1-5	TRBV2	TGTGCCAGCAGGGTTGACAGGGTGAGCAATCAGCCCCAGCATTTT	CASRVDRVSNQPQHF
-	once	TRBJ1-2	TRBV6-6	TGTGCCAGCAGTTACGCGGGGGCCACTAACTATGGCTACACCTTC	CASSYAGATNYGYTF
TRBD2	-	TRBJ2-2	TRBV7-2	TGTGCCAGCAGCTTCCCTAGCGGGGGCGGCACCGGGGAGCTGTTTTTT	CASSFPSGGGTGELFF
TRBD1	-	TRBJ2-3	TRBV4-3	TGCGCCAGCAGCCAGAGACAGGGGAGCACAGATACGCAGTATTTT	CASSQRQGSTDTQYF
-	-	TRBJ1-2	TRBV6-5	TGTGCCACCCGGGGGGTCAACTATGGCTACACCTTC	CATRGVNYGYTF
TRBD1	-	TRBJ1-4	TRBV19	TGTGCCAGTAGTAAGGACAGGATAGATGAAAAACTGTTTTTT	CASSKDRIDEKLFF
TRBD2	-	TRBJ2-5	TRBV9	TGTGCCAGCAGCCCACTTTCCCGACTAGCGGGGGGCCAGTACTTC	CASSPLSRLAGGQYF
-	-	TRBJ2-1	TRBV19	TGTGCCAGTAGTACAGGGGTCGGGCACGGGGAGCAGTTCTTC	CASSTGVGHGEQFF
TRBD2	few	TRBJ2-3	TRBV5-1	TGCGCCAGCGGCCGGCTAGCGGGGGCCCCCCCAGATACGCAGTATTTT	CASGRLAGAPPDTQYF
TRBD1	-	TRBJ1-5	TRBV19	TGTGCCAGACAGGGACAGAGTTTCAATCAGCCCCAGCATTTT	CARQGQSFNQPQHF
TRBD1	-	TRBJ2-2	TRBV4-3	TGCGCCAGCAGCCAAGAGGGACAGGCGACCGGGGAGCTGTTTTTT	CASSQEGQATGELFF
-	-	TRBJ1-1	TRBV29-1	TGCAGCGTTGTTATTAGGGGAACTGAAGCTTTCTTT	CSVVIRGTEAFF
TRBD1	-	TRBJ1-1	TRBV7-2	TGTGCCAGCAGCTTGGGCAGGGGGCCTCTGAACACTGAAGCTTTCTTT	CASSLGRGPLNTEAFF
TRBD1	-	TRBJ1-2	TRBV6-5	TGTGCCACCGGACAGGGAAATGGCCACACCTTC	CATGQGNGHTF
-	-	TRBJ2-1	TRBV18	TGTGCCAGCTCACCACCGGGCCAGTATGGGCAGTTCTTC	CASSPPGQYGQFF
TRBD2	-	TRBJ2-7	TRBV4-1	TGCGCCAGCATGAAGACTAGCGGGGCCTACGAGCAGTACTTC	CASMKTSGAYEQYF
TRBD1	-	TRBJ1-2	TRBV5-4	TGTGCCAGCAGCGCCCCGACAGGGGTTGGGTATGGCTACACCTTC	CASSAPTGVGYGYTF
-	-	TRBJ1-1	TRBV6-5	TGTGCCAGCGGTCCCGGCACTGAAGCTTTCTTT	CASGPGTEAFF
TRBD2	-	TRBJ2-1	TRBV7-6	TGTGCCAGCAGTCCATCGACGGGCCTAGCGGGGCACAATGAGCAGTTCTTC	CASSPSTGLAGHNEQFF
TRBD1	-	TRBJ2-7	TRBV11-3	TGTGCCAGCAGCTTAGGACAGGGGCCCACCTACGAGCAGTACTTC	CASSLGQGPTYEQYF
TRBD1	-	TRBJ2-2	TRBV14	TGTGCCAGCAGCCCGATCACAGGGGTGAACACCGGGGAGCTGTTTTTT	CASSPITGVNTGELFF
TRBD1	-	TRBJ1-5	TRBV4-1	TGCGCCAGCACCATGGGACAGGGAATCAATCAGCCCCAGCATTTT	CASTMGQGINQPQHF
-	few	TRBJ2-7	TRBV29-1	TGCAGCGTGAAAGCCCCCGGGGTGCCCTACGAGCAGTACTTC	CSVKAPGVPYEQYF
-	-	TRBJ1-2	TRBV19	TGTGCCAGTAGTTCACCCCGGAACAGACCCTCTAACTATGGCTACACCTTC	CASSSPRNRPSNYGYTF
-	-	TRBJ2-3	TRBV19	TGTGCCAGTAGTTACAGGGTGGCAGATACGCAGTATTTT	CASSYRVADTQYF
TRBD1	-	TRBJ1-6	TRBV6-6	TGTGCCAGCAGGCCACAGGGGGCCCTATCACCCCTCCACTTT	CASRPQGALSPLHF
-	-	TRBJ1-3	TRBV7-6	TGTGCCAGCAGCTTCGGACTGAACTCTGGAAACACCATATATTTT	CASSFGLNSGNTIYF
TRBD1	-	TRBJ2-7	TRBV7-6	TGTGCCAGCAGCATTGGGACAGGGGGAGCCTACGAGCAGTACTTC	CASSIGTGGAYEQYF
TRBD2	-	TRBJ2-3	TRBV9	TGTGCCAGCAGCTACGGGACTAGCGGGGGGGCCCATACGCAGTATTTT	CASSYGTSGGAHTQYF
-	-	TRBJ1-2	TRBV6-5	TGTGCCAGCAGTTGGGAGCCTCCCCCCCCGGTTTATGGCTACACCTTC	CASSWEPPPPVYGYTF
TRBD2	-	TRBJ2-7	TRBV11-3	TGTGCCAGCAGCTTAGACGGACTAGCGGCTTACGAGCAGTACTTC	CASSLDGLAAYEQYF
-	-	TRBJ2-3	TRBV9	TGTGCCAGCAGCGTACAACTAGCAGCAGATACGCAGTATTTT	CASSVQLAADTQYF
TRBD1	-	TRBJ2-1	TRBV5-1	TGCGCCAGCAGCTTGACGACAGGGGGGTGGAATGAGCAGTTCTTC	CASSLTTGGWNEQFF
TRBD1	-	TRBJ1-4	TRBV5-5	TGTGCCAGCAGCTGGGACAGGGTGGGTGAAAAACTGTTTTTT	CASSWDRVGEKLFF
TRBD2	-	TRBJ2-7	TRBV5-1	TGCGCCAGCAGCTGGGGGGCTAGCGGGGCCTACGAGCAGTACTTC	CASSWGASGAYEQYF
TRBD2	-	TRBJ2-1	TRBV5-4	TGTGCCAGCAGCTTCGGGGGGGGCAATGAGCAGTTCTTC	CASSFGGGNEQFF
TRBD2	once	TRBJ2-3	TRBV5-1	TGCGCCAGCAGCTGGAGGGCTAGCGGGGGAAGCACAGATACGCAGTATTTT	CASSWRASGGSTDTQYF
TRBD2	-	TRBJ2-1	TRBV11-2	TGTGCCAGCAGCTTAAATGCGGGGGGGTTAGGTGAGCAGTTCTTC	CASSLNAGGLGEQFF
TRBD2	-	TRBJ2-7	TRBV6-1	TGTGCCAGCAGAGTACTAGCGGGCTCCTACGAGCAGTACTTC	CASRVLAGSYEQYF
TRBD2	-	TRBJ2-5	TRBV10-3	TGTGCCATCAGTGAAGGGCGGGGGGCGGAAGGGACCCAGTACTTC	CAISEGRGAEGTQYF
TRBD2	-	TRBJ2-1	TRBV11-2	TGTGCCAGCAGCTCGCTAGCGGGGGCCCTCTCCTACAATGAGCAGTTCTTC	CASSSLAGALSYNEQFF
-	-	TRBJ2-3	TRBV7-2	TGTGCCAGCAGCCCGGGACTGGGCACGAATACGCAGTATTTT	CASSPGLGTNTQYF
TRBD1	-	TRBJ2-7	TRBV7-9	TGTGCCAGCAGCCCCTACAGGGGTATCGAGCAGTACTTC	CASSPYRGIEQYF
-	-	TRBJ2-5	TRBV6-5	TGTGCCAGCAGTAACAGACAACAGGTGGGAGAGACCCAGTACTTC	CASSNRQQVGETQYF
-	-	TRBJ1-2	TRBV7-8	TGTGCCAGCAGCTTAGGCTTCGCGGCAAACCCTAACTATGGCTACACCTTC	CASSLGFAANPNYGYTF
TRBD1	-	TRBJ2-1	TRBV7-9	TGTGCCAGCAGCTCCGGACAGGGTGCCAATGAGCAGTTCTTC	CASSSGQGANEQFF
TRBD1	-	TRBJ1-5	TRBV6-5	TGTGCCAGCATCGACAGGGTCGGGCGGACCCAGCATTTT	CASIDRVGRTQHF